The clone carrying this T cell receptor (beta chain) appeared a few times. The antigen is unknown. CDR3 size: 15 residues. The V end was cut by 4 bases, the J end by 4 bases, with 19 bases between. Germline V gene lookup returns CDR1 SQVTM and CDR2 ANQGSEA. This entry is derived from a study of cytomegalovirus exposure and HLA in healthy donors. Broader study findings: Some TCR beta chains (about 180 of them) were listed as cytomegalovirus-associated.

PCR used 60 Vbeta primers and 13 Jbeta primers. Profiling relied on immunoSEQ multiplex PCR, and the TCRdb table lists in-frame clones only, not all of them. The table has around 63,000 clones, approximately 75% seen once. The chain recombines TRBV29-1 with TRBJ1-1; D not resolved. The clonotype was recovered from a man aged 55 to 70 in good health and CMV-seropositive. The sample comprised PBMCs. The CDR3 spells CSVGSRHEGSTEAFF. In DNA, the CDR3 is TGCAGCGTTGGCAGTCGGCATGAGGGAAGCACTGAAGCTTTCTTT. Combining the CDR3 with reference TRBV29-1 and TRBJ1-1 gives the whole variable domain SAVISQKPSRDICQRGTSLTIQCQVDSQVTMMFWYRQQPGQSLTLIATANQGSEATYESGFVIDKFPISRPNLTFSTLTVSNMSPEDSSIYLCSVGSRHEGSTEAFFGQGTRLTVV.